The 6 T cell receptor beta chains below all came from one sample that was sequenced in a study of monozygotic twins with inflammatory bowel disease. TCRdb re-called the 5' RACE reads; one entry per CDR3 protein, DNA not given. The sample includes approximately 400,000 distinct CDR3 sequences. The material sequenced was blood. These receptors all stem from a human donor with ulcerative colitis or Crohn's disease, or a healthy co-twin of an affected twin (not recorded which).

The chain is built from TRBV29-1 and TRBJ1-1. CDR1 is SQVTM, CDR2 ANQGSEA, per germline. The CDR3 is 12 amino acids. CDR3 protein: CSVVKTNTEAFF. The full variable domain, completed using reference TRBV29-1 and TRBJ1-1, is SAVISQKPSRDICQRGTSLTIQCQVDSQVTMMFWYRQQPGQSLTLIATANQGSEATYESGFVIDKFPISRPNLTFSTLTVSNMSPEDSSIYLCSVVKTNTEAFFGQGTRLTVV.

V and J are TRBV6-4 and TRBJ2-1; TCRdb returns TRBD1, unconfirmable since there is no DNA. The CDR3 has 17 residues. The germline CDR1 and CDR2 sequences are MRHNA and SNTAGT. This CDR3 is CASSDSNNQRGGTEQFF.

V is TRBV15 and J is TRBJ1-1. Germline CDR1 and CDR2: LNHNV and YYDKDF (reference sequence). The CDR3 loop spans 13 amino acids. Here the CDR3 reads CATSQTRNTEAFF.

The chain recombines TRBV10-3 with TRBJ1-1; the TRBD1 assignment by TCRdb is unverifiable without DNA. The CDR3 covers 12 residues. Germline-derived CDR1 and CDR2 are ENHRY and SYGVKD. Here the CDR3 reads CAIRELNTEAFF.

The chain links TRBV27 to TRBJ2-1; TCRdb's D call of TRBD1 is untestable without DNA. Germline values: CDR1 MNHEY, CDR2 SMNVEV (reference sequence). The CDR3 runs to 13 residues. The CDR3 sequence: CASRFGRGNEQFF.

The V call is TRBV27, the J call TRBJ2-2. Germline V gene lookup returns CDR1 MNHEY and CDR2 SMNVEV (reference sequence). The CDR3 sequence is 17 residues long. The CDR3 spells CASSLSFWVANTGELFF.